The 20 T cell receptor beta chains below were found in one sample sequenced in a study of blood T cells in healthy people across ages. Primed by a sample-barcoded 5' primer and a J-beta primer mix, a second PCR proceeded for 7 to 11 cycles. TCRdb reprocessed the 5' RACE reads with MiXCR, giving one entry per CDR3 protein. Of some 1.6 million distinct CDR3 sequences in the sample, around 36% were seen once. The sequencing sample was made of blood. Receptors were obtained from a woman in her twenties or thirties in good health.

V is TRBV30 and J is TRBJ2-7; TRBD1 matches 8 bases. The CDR3 runs 12 residues. The junction had 6 bases not matched to a gene; V was cut back by 5 bases and J by 6 bases. Germline V lookup: CDR1 GTSNPN, CDR2 SVGIG (reference sequence). The CDR3 protein is CAWGTGPGEQYF. In DNA, the CDR3 is TGTGCCTGGGGGACAGGCCCTGGCGAGCAGTACTTC.

This clonotype was seen only a few times. This chain connects TRBV20-1 to TRBJ2-1; tentatively, D is TRBD1 or TRBD2 (5 bases each). CDR1 and CDR2 from the germline V gene are DFQATT and SNEGSKA (reference sequence). The CDR3 is 14 amino acids. Between the trimmed V and J ends, which lost 0 bases and 0 bases, there was a span of 6 bases. Here the CDR3 reads CSAREGTSYNEQFF. The CDR3 DNA reads as TGCAGTGCTAGAGAGGGGACCTCCTACAATGAGCAGTTCTTC.

Only a few counts were recorded for this clonotype. CDR3 loop: CASTIGTSGANVLTF. The CDR3, as DNA: TGTGCCAGCACCATAGGGACATCTGGGGCCAACGTCCTGACTTTC. The V call is TRBV27, the J call TRBJ2-6, with TRBD1 as a possible D gene (6 bases). In germline, CDR1 is MNHEY, CDR2 SMNVEV (reference sequence). The CDR3 runs to 15 residues. With 7 bases removed from V and 1 base from J, the gap between germline ends came to 11 bases.

This sequence joins TRBV20-1 and TRBJ2-7; 14 bases are shared with TRBD2. The CDR3 contains 17 residues. V dropped 0 bases and J dropped 5; count of bases not matched to a gene: 9. Germline CDR1 DFQATT, CDR2 SNEGSKA (reference sequence). The CDR3 coding sequence is TGCAGTGCTAGAGATCCCGGGACTAGCGGGAGCGGCCACGAGCAGTACTTC. It encodes CSARDPGTSGSGHEQYF.

This clonotype was picked up a small number of times. The chain recombines TRBV5-1 with TRBJ2-1, with D hard to call. Trimming removed 4 bases from V and 0 bases from J, with 5 bases in between. Germline V gene data show CDR1 as SGHRS and CDR2 as YFSETQ. The CDR3 has 13 amino acids. The chain's CDR3 is CASSDLSYNEQFF. The CDR3 DNA is TGCGCCAGCAGCGACCTCTCCTACAATGAGCAGTTCTTC.

The chain has TRBV27 and TRBJ2-1; 8 bases agree with TRBD2. This CDR3 has 16 residues. Germline V gene lookup returns CDR1 MNHEY and CDR2 SMNVEV (reference sequence). Trimming cost V 6 bases and J 7 bases; bases outside gene matches: 14. CDR3 region: CASSDVELAGLNEQFF. CDR3 sequence (DNA): TGTGCCAGCAGCGATGTGGAGTTAGCGGGATTGAATGAGCAGTTCTTC.

This clonotype was detected only a few times. The rearrangement uses TRBV12-3 or TRBV12-4 and TRBJ2-7; TRBD1 agrees at 9 bases. J gave up 6 bases and V 6 bases, and 9 bases lay outside the gene matches. The length of the CDR3 is 14 residues. CDR3 nucleotides: TGTGCCAGCAGCCCGGGACAGGGACGCAGCGAGCAGTACTTC. Its protein product is CASSPGQGRSEQYF.

This chain links TRBV9 with TRBJ2-3; D may be TRBD2 (6 bases). The germline CDR1 and CDR2 sequences are SGDLS and YYNGEE. The CDR3 sequence is 16 residues long. V was clipped by 3 bases and J by 0 bases, with 14 bases between them. CDR3 DNA sequence: TGTGCCAGCAGCGCCCTCGGGGGAGCTAGCACAGATACGCAGTATTTT. The encoded protein is CASSALGGASTDTQYF.

The rearrangement uses TRBV28 and TRBJ2-1; 15 bases fit TRBD2. The ends lost 5 bases at V and 4 bases at J; junction bases unmatched: 6. The germline CDR1 and CDR2 sequences are MDHEN and SYDVKM. The CDR3 runs 17 residues. The chain's CDR3 is CASSLGLAGGPYNEQFF. The CDR3 bases are TGTGCCAGCAGTCTTGGACTAGCGGGAGGGCCTTACAATGAGCAGTTCTTC.

The V call is TRBV3-1, the J call TRBJ2-1; D may be TRBD1 (6 bases). The germline CDR1 and CDR2 sequences are LGHDT and YNNKEL (reference sequence). V gave up 4 bases and J gave up 3 bases, with 13 bases separating them. The CDR3 contains 15 residues. The chain's CDR3 is CASSPAQGFYNEQFF. CDR3 bases: TGTGCCAGCAGCCCCGCACAGGGCTTCTACAATGAGCAGTTCTTC.

The chain is built from TRBV3-1 and TRBJ2-1, with 8 bases that match TRBD2. Unmatched junction bases numbered 15, after V lost 8 bases and J lost 0 bases. The length of the CDR3 is 18 residues. In germline, CDR1 is LGHDT, CDR2 YNNKEL (reference sequence). The CDR3 here is CASGAITSGSGSYNEQFF. The CDR3 DNA is TGTGCCAGCGGGGCGATTACTAGCGGTAGCGGCTCCTACAATGAGCAGTTCTTC.

This sequence joins TRBV5-1 and TRBJ2-1; TRBD1 matches at 8 bases. This CDR3 comprises 17 residues. With 2 bases clipped from V and 3 bases from J, the junction kept 10 bases outside the gene matches. Germline values: CDR1 SGHRS, CDR2 YFSETQ. The chain's CDR3 is CASSLGAGGNLYNEQFF. The DNA of the CDR3 is TGCGCCAGCAGCTTAGGAGCAGGGGGCAATCTCTACAATGAGCAGTTCTTC.

This clonotype was detected ten times or more. This chain links TRBV20-1 with TRBJ1-2, with D hard to call. The CDR3 contains 13 residues. Germline assignment: CDR1 DFQATT and CDR2 SNEGSKA (reference sequence). V lost 5 bases and J 3 bases, leaving 13 bases between the germline ends. In nucleotides, the CDR3 is TGCAGTGCTCTAGAGGTGTCAGACTATGGCTACACCTTC. It translates to CSALEVSDYGYTF.

This clonotype was counted many times. The chain uses TRBV29-1 and TRBJ2-5, with D unresolved. This CDR3 contains 12 residues. Trimming cost V 4 bases and J 3 bases, with 9 bases left between them. Looked up from germline, CDR1 is SQVTM and CDR2 is ANQGSEA. As DNA, the CDR3 is TGCAGCGTTGCGGCGTGGGAAGAGACCCAGTACTTC. Translation: CSVAAWEETQYF.

This clonotype was counted between two and nine times. The chain joins TRBV9 to TRBJ2-3; the match to TRBD1 covers 9 bases. The CDR3 contains 17 residues. Germline CDR1 is SGDLS and CDR2 is YYNGEE. Trimming at V came to 0 bases and at J to 5 bases, leaving 10 bases not matched to a gene. As DNA, the CDR3 is TGTGCCAGCAGCGTAGGAGTCGGGGACAGGGAAAGAGATACGCAGTATTTT. It specifies CASSVGVGDRERDTQYF. The full variable domain, with the rest looked up from reference TRBV9 and TRBJ2-3, is DSGVTQTPKHLITATGQRVTLRCSPRSGDLSVYWYQQSLDQGLQFLIQYYNGEERAKGNILERFSAQQFPDLHSELNLSSLELGDSALYFCASSVGVGDRERDTQYFGPGTRLTVL.

This clonotype was found once. At one boundary the junction diverges from the germline segment, which might be a read error. The chain carries TRBV28 and TRBJ1-4; no firm D call. CDR1 is MDHEN, CDR2 SYDVKM, per germline. CDR3 size: 14 residues. CDR3 residues: CASSSILPTKKVFF. CDR3 nucleotide sequence: TGTGCCAGCAGTTCAATACTACCCACTAAAAAAGTGTTTTTT.

This CDR3 is CASRQGRYGYTF. In DNA form, the CDR3 reads TGTGCCAGCAGACAGGGGCGGTATGGCTACACCTTC. The chain has TRBV6-5 and TRBJ1-2; 7 nucleotides match TRBD1. The V and J ends lost 6 bases and 5 bases, in that order; junction bases with no gene match: 3. CDR3 length equals 12 residues. Germline CDR1 reads MNHEY; CDR2 reads SVGAGI.

This clonotype was counted a few times. V gene TRBV4-1 combines with J gene TRBJ1-2; TRBD1 agrees at 9 bases. Trimming at V came to 3 bases and at J to 6 bases, leaving 8 bases not matched to a gene. The length of the CDR3 is 15 residues. Germline V gene data show CDR1 as MGHRA and CDR2 as YSYEKL. CDR3 residues: CASSHAGTGRNGYTF. For the CDR3, the DNA is TGCGCCAGCAGCCATGCTGGGACAGGGCGGAATGGCTACACCTTC.

The chain combines TRBV15 with TRBJ2-5; D gene ambiguous. Trimming pared 3 bases from V and 2 bases from J, leaving 10 bases between. CDR1 is LNHNV and CDR2 is YYDKDF in the germline V gene (reference sequence). There are 14 residues in the CDR3. CDR3 DNA sequence: TGTGCCACCAGCAGTGGGCGGTTACAAGAGACCCAGTACTTC. Translating gives CATSSGRLQETQYF.

Only a few counts were recorded for this clonotype. V gene TRBV5-1 combines with J gene TRBJ2-1, with a possible D match to TRBD2 (5 bases). CDR1 and CDR2 (germline): SGHRS, YFSETQ. V lost 4 bases, J lost 8 bases, and 13 bases lay in between. The CDR3 length is 13 residues. CDR3 sequence (DNA): TGCGCCAGCAGCCCTTCCACGGGGTATGAGCAGTTCTTC. This encodes CASSPSTGYEQFF. Based on the CDR3 plus reference TRBV5-1 and TRBJ2-1, the full variable domain is KAGVTQTPRYLIKTRGQQVTLSCSPISGHRSVSWYQQTPGQGLQFLFEYFSETQRNKGNFPGRFSGRQFSNSRSEMNVSTLELGDSALYLCASSPSTGYEQFFGPGTRLTVL.